Each of the 15 T cell receptor beta chains below was sequenced from the same sample in a study of identical twins. TCRdb re-called the 5' RACE reads through MiXCR, storing one row per CDR3 protein. There are about 470,000 distinct CDR3 sequences in the sample; about 24% occur only once, and about 2.7% lies in the top ten. The sample was also linked to a second study, of T cells expressing NK-cell markers.

Sequencing was done on a sample of CD4+ T cells sorted from blood. Receptors originate from a woman between 18 and 29 years old in good health.

The table lists this clonotype with a few counts. This sequence joins TRBV7-2 and TRBJ2-7, with 7 bases lining up with TRBD2. Trimming removed 5 bases from V and 2 bases from J; junction bases left unmatched: 9. CDR3 length: 15 amino acids. The germline CDR1 and CDR2 sequences are SGHTA and FQGNSA. In DNA form, the CDR3 reads TGTGCCAGCAGCCCCCGGACTAGGAGAACCTACGAGCAGTACTTC. As protein: CASSPRTRRTYEQYF.

The gene calls are TRBV2 and TRBJ2-3; TRBD2 might be the D (6 bases). The germline gives CDR1 SNHLY, CDR2 FYNNEI. V was clipped by 4 bases and J by 0 bases, with 14 bases between them. CDR3 length: 16 residues. The CDR3 DNA is TGTGCCAGCAGTGGTATTAGCGGTCCTAGCACAGATACGCAGTATTTT. This gives the protein CASSGISGPSTDTQYF.

This clonotype was counted between two and nine times. The CDR3 sequence is CASSAMGGGYNEQFF. The CDR3 DNA reads as TGTGCCAGCAGTGCAATGGGAGGGGGCTACAATGAGCAGTTCTTC. V is TRBV25-1 and J is TRBJ2-1; weak D call: TRBD2 (7 bases). The CDR3 length is 15 residues. V gave up 4 bases and J gave up 3 bases, with 13 bases separating them. Germline V CDR1 and CDR2: MGHDK, SYGVNS.

This chain's CDR3 is CSARLTSGGHQGETQYF. CDR3 nucleotides: TGCAGTGCTAGGCTAACTAGCGGGGGCCACCAGGGAGAGACCCAGTACTTC. J is TRBJ2-5 and V is TRBV20-1, with 11 bases lining up with TRBD2. The CDR3 totals 17 residues. The germline CDR1 and CDR2 sequences are DFQATT and SNEGSKA (reference sequence). Trimming at V came to 3 bases and at J to 4 bases, leaving 13 bases not matched to a gene.

This clonotype has at least ten counts. The rearrangement joins TRBV20-1 to TRBJ2-3; possibly TRBD1 or TRBD2 for D (6 bases each). V dropped 7 bases and J dropped 3 bases, with 11 bases sitting between them. This CDR3 contains 12 residues. Per germline, CDR1 DFQATT and CDR2 SNEGSKA (reference sequence). The CDR3 coding sequence is TGCAGTGGAGGGGGGAATACAGATACGCAGTATTTT. Translating gives CSGGGNTDTQYF.

This clonotype occurred a few times. The rearrangement uses TRBV11-2 and TRBJ1-1; 9 bases map to TRBD1. The CDR3 covers 14 residues. Germline trimming cut 4 bases from V and 5 bases from J; bases unmatched to any gene: 5. Germline assignment: CDR1 SGHAT and CDR2 FQNNGV. For the CDR3, the DNA is TGTGCCAGCAGCTACAACAGGGGGCAGACTGAAGCTTTCTTT. Residues: CASSYNRGQTEAFF.

This clonotype was counted between two and nine times. The chain carries TRBV20-1 and TRBJ1-6; D unclear. Trimming shortened V by 1 base and J by 7 bases, and 8 bases separated the two germline ends. This CDR3 has 13 amino acids. From germline, CDR1 is DFQATT and CDR2 SNEGSKA (reference sequence). CDR3 sequence reads: CSARGGSNSPLHF. For the CDR3, the DNA is TGCAGTGCTAGAGGGGGATCAAATTCACCCCTCCACTTT.

This clonotype was seen at least ten times. The chain is built from TRBV12-3 or TRBV12-4 and TRBJ2-3, with D hard to call. V dropped 6 bases and J dropped 4 bases, with 8 bases sitting between them. The CDR3 contains 12 residues. CDR3 DNA: TGTGCCAGCAGAAGGAGTTCAGATACGCAGTATTTT. This translates into CASRRSSDTQYF.

The gene calls are TRBV9 and TRBJ2-5, with no clear D. Between the trimmed V and J ends, which lost 3 bases and 2 bases, there was a span of 14 bases. CDR3 size: 15 residues. Germline V gene data show CDR1 as SGDLS and CDR2 as YYNGEE. CDR3 sequence reads: CASSAFLELQETQYF. In DNA, the CDR3 is TGTGCCAGCAGCGCTTTCCTCGAGCTACAAGAGACCCAGTACTTC.

The rearrangement links TRBV6-6 to TRBJ1-1; D is ambiguous. From germline, CDR1 is MNHNY and CDR2 SVGAGI (reference sequence). The germline V and J ends were trimmed by 10 bases and 0 bases, with 9 bases remaining between them. This CDR3 has 12 amino acids. CDR3 DNA: TGTGCCACTACCCGATTGAACACTGAAGCTTTCTTT. Translation: CATTRLNTEAFF.

This clonotype was detected only a few times. J is TRBJ2-7 and V is TRBV6-2 or TRBV6-3; 13 bases are a match to TRBD2. With 4 bases clipped from V and 3 bases from J, the junction kept 6 bases outside the gene matches. Germline lookup yields CDR1 MNHEY and CDR2 SVGEGT. This CDR3 contains 16 residues. CDR3 in amino acids: CASSSRLAGGDYEQYF. The CDR3 DNA is TGTGCCAGCAGTTCTCGACTAGCGGGAGGAGACTACGAGCAGTACTTC.

This rearrangement joins TRBV12-3 or TRBV12-4 to TRBJ2-7, with 8 bases fitting TRBD1. The V and J ends lost 5 bases and 2 bases, in that order; junction bases with no gene match: 8. The CDR3 covers 15 residues. The CDR3 nucleotides read TGTGCCAGCAGTATCGCCGGACAGGGTCCCTACGAGCAGTACTTC. Residues: CASSIAGQGPYEQYF.

V and J are TRBV3-1 and TRBJ2-5, with D possibly being TRBD1 or TRBD2 (5 bases each). This CDR3 contains 13 residues. Germline CDR1 and CDR2: LGHDT and YNNKEL (reference sequence). V was cut by 3 bases and J by 3 bases, with 8 bases left in between. The CDR3: CASSHGAKETQYF. The DNA for the CDR3 is TGTGCCAGCAGCCACGGGGCGAAAGAGACCCAGTACTTC.

This chain uses TRBV7-3 with TRBJ1-2, with TRBD1 as a possible D gene (5 bases). CDR1 and CDR2 from the germline V gene are SGHTA and FQGTGA. The V gene lost 4 bases and the J gene lost 9 bases, with 18 bases spanning the gap. This CDR3 comprises 14 residues. The CDR3 is CASSSTIREKSYTF. The CDR3 DNA sequence: TGTGCCAGCAGCTCGACCATCAGGGAGAAGAGCTACACCTTC.

The rearrangement uses TRBV9 and TRBJ2-2; D remains ambiguous. CDR1 is SGDLS and CDR2 is YYNGEE in the germline V gene. The CDR3 sequence is 15 residues long. The V end was cut by 0 bases, the J end by 1 base, with 7 bases between. The CDR3 is CASSVGLRNTGELFF. Here the CDR3 DNA reads TGTGCCAGCAGCGTAGGGTTGCGGAACACCGGGGAGCTGTTTTTT.